This TCR beta chain derives from a study of T cell repertoires in cytomegalovirus infection (dated by TCRdb to the late 2010s). General notes on the study: Peptide stimulations targeted recently identified HLA-C-restricted CMV epitopes, whose presentation resists viral immunomodulation, together with well-studied HLA-B-restricted epitopes. Because public TCR beta signatures pointed to carriage of CMV infection together with the matching HLA type, the HLA type of each donor mattered for the analysis. Broad study findings and their caveats: The ex vivo response was dominated by HLA-C-restricted CMV-specific TCR beta clonotypes, which also provided the single most frequent clonotype in two of eight donors. In both this cohort and an independent approximately 370-donor cohort, the cumulative frequency of public TCR beta family members distinguished carriers of CMV infection plus the relevant HLA type.

This clonotype was counted at least ten times. The antigen it recognizes is unknown. No much larger clone exists at a distance of one base, and base qualities are not known. Reads for this sample came from an Illumina HiSeq 1500. TCRdb took the public reads, trimmed them with fastp at Q25, ran MiXCR for clone calling and kept in-frame beta chains. Duplicate CDR3 protein sequences are folded into a single record with the most common DNA and genes. This sample gives 700,000 to 850,000 distinct CDR3 sequences in total; about 33% of them show up just once. The ten largest clones add up to 9.5% to 15% of the sample. The treatment or condition tag for this specimen amounts to: in vitro stimulation with specific CMV peptide epitopes to enrich CMV-specific T cells. From the germline V gene (reference sequence), CDR1 is SEHNR and CDR2 is FQNEAQ. Spanning cysteine to phenylalanine, the CDR3 consists of 17 amino acids. The kept DNA is CDR3 alone, 51 bases in frame from the first base. Germline trimming amounts to 3 bases on V and 0 bases on J, with 3 as the count of junction bases outside the gene matches.

The rearrangement combines TRBV7-9 with TRBJ2-5, with 14 bases matching TRBD2. The sample was cultured CD8+ T cells from PBMCs, taken from culture after CMV antigen stimulation. The TCR originated in a human donor in good health (CMV status not recorded). Some clones in this sample may be carry-over from other donors' samples. This receptor has the CDR3 CASSFRLAGGYQETQYF. The base sequence is TGTGCCAGCAGCTTCCGACTAGCGGGGGGGTACCAAGAGACCCAGTACTTC.